One and the same sample provided the 7 T cell receptor beta chains below, sequenced in a study of siplizumab effects on memory and regulatory T cells. Some clones are missing from TCRdb's copy, which holds only in-frame ones; the method was immunoSEQ multiplex PCR. The sample has approximately 94,000 clones, about nine tenths seen once. The sequenced sample consisted of CD4+ T cells sorted from blood. These receptors originate from a human donor in good health.

This chain connects TRBV7-6 to TRBJ2-5; perhaps D is TRBD1 or TRBD2 (6 bases each). V lost 3 bases to trimming and J lost 6 bases, with 11 bases between them. Looked up from germline, CDR1 is SGHVS and CDR2 is FNYEAQ. The CDR3 is 13 amino acids. The DNA of the CDR3 is TGTGCCAGCAGCTTGGGGGGCGGGAAGACCCAGTACTTC. Translated: CASSLGGGKTQYF.

The J gene is TRBJ2-6, the V gene TRBV7-9, with 8 bases matching TRBD1. The CDR3 contains 15 residues. With 5 bases clipped from V and 2 bases from J, the junction kept 2 bases outside the gene matches. Germline V lookup: CDR1 SEHNR, CDR2 FQNEAQ (reference sequence). CDR3 sequence reads: CASSRQGTGANVLTF. In DNA, the CDR3 is TGTGCCAGCAGCAGACAGGGGACTGGGGCCAACGTCCTGACTTTC.

This chain uses TRBV6-1 with TRBJ2-7, with D perhaps assigned TRBD1 or TRBD2 (5 bases each). Germline lookup yields CDR1 MNHNS and CDR2 SASEGT. This CDR3 region has 15 residues. Trimming stripped 0 bases from V and 5 bases from J, with 14 bases between. The CDR3 sequence: CASSEARARGDEQYF. In DNA form, the CDR3 reads TGTGCCAGCAGTGAAGCGCGGGCCCGAGGGGACGAGCAGTACTTC.

This sequence joins TRBV30 and TRBJ1-5; D perhaps matches TRBD1 (6 bases). Per the germline V gene, CDR1 is GTSNPN and CDR2 is SVGIG (reference sequence). This CDR3 region has 13 residues. The V gene lost 3 bases and the J gene lost 6 bases, with 12 bases spanning the gap. As DNA, the CDR3 is TGTGCCTGGAGCGTACAGGGAGGTCAGCCCCAGCATTTT. It is translated as CAWSVQGGQPQHF.

The chain recombines TRBV9 with TRBJ1-3; unclear D gene. V gave up 3 bases and J gave up 0 bases, with 13 bases separating them. Germline V gene data show CDR1 as SGDLS and CDR2 as YYNGEE. CDR3 length equals 16 residues. CDR3 coding DNA: TGTGCCAGCAGCGGGCCGACGGTGAGCTCTGGAAACACCATATATTTT. It codes for CASSGPTVSSGNTIYF.

The J gene is TRBJ1-1, the V gene TRBV2, with D possibly TRBD1 on 5 matching bases. V was shortened by 4 bases and J by 5 bases, with 14 bases between the two germline ends. Germline-derived CDR1 and CDR2 are SNHLY and FYNNEI. The CDR3 is 14 amino acids. The chain's CDR3 is CASSVSGLGTEAFF. The CDR3 DNA follows: TGTGCCAGCAGTGTATCGGGGCTAGGGACTGAAGCTTTCTTT.

The sample holds a few counts of this clone. The V call is TRBV28, the J call TRBJ2-2; D remains ambiguous. V shed 2 bases and J shed 9 bases, with 10 bases lying between them. This CDR3 contains 13 residues. The V gene's germline CDR1 is MDHEN and CDR2 SYDVKM. The CDR3 protein is CASSLGPSRELFF. CDR3 DNA: TGTGCCAGCAGTTTAGGGCCTTCCAGGGAGCTGTTTTTT.